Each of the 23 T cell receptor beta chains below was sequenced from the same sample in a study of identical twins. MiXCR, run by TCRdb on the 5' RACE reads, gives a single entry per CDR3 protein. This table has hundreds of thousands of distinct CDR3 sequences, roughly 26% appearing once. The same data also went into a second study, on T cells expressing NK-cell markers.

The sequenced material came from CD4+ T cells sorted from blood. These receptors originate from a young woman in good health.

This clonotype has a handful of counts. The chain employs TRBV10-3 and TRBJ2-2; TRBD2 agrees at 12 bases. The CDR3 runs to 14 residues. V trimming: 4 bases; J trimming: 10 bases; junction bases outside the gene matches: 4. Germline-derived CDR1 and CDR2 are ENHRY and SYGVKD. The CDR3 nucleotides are TGTGCCATCAGTGGGACTAGCGGGGAAGTGGAGCTGTTTTTT. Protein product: CAISGTSGEVELFF.

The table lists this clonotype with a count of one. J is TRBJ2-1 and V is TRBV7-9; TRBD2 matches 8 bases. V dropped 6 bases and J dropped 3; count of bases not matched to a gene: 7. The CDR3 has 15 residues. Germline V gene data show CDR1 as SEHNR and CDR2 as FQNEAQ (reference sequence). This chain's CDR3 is CASRPGLAFYNEQFF. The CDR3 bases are TGTGCCAGCAGGCCCGGACTAGCTTTCTACAATGAGCAGTTCTTC.

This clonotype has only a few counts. The CDR3 is CSAYALGKSYNEQFF. The CDR3 nucleotides read TGCAGTGCCTACGCCCTGGGAAAATCCTACAATGAGCAGTTCTTC. V is TRBV20-1 and J is TRBJ2-1; D gene unclear. Deletions cut 6 bases from V and 1 base from J, with 16 bases between. The CDR3 covers 15 residues. In germline, CDR1 is DFQATT, CDR2 SNEGSKA (reference sequence).

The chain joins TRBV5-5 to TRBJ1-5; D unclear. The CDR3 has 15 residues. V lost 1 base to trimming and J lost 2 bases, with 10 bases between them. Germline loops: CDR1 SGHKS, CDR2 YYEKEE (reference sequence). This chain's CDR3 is CASSLTPDRNQPQHF. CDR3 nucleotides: TGTGCCAGCAGCTTGACCCCGGATCGCAATCAGCCCCAGCATTTT.

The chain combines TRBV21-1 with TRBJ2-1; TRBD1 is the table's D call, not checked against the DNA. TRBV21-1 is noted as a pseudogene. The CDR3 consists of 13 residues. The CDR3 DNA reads TGTGCCAGCAGCGAAGGACAGCCCAATGAGCAGTTCTTC. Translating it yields CASSEGQPNEQFF.

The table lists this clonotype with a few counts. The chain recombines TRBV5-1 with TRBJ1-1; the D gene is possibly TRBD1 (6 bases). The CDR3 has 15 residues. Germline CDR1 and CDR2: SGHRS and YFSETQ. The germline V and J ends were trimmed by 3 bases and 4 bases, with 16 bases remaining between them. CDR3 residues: CASSSLGGGGTEAFF. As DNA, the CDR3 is TGCGCCAGCAGCTCACTTGGGGGGGGCGGCACTGAAGCTTTCTTT.

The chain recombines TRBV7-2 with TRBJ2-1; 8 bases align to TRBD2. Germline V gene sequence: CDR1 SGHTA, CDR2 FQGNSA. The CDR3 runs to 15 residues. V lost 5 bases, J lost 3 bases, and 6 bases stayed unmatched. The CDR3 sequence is CASSGSGSSYNEQFF. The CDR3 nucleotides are TGTGCCAGCAGCGGGAGCGGGAGTAGCTACAATGAGCAGTTCTTC.

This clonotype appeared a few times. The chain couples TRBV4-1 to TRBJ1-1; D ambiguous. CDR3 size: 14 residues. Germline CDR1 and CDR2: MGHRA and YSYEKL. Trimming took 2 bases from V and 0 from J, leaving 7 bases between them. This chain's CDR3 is CASSQPVLNTEAFF. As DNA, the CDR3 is TGCGCCAGCAGCCAACCGGTTTTGAACACTGAAGCTTTCTTT.

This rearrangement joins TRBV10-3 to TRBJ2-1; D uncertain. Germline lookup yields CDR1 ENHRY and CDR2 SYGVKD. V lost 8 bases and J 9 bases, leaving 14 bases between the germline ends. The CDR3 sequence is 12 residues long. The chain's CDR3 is CAIQRLGGEQFF. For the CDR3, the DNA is TGTGCCATCCAACGCTTAGGTGGTGAGCAGTTCTTC.

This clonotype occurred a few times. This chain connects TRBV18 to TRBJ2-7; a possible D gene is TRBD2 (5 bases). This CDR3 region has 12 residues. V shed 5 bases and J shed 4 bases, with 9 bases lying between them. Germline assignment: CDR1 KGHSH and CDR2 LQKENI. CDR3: CASSIGVYEQYF. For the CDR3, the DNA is TGTGCCAGCTCAATCGGGGTTTACGAGCAGTACTTC. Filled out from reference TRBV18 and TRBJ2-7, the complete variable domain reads NAGVMQNPRHLVRRRGQEARLRCSPMKGHSHVYWYRQLPEEGLKFMVYLQKENIIDESGMPKERFSAEFPKEGPSILRIQQVVRGDSAAYFCASSIGVYEQYFGPGTRLTVT.

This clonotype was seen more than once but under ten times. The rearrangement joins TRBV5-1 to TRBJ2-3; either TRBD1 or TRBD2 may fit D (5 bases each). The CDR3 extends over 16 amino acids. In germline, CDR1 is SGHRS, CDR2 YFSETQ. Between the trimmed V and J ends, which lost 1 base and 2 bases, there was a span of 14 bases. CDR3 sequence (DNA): TGCGCCAGCAGCTTGCCCCTCACGGGGCCCACAGATACGCAGTATTTT. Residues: CASSLPLTGPTDTQYF.

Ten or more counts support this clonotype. The CDR3 here is CASSRDGTGSQYF. CDR3 in DNA: TGTGCCAGCAGCCGCGATGGGACAGGGTCGCAGTATTTT. V usage is TRBV5-6 and J usage is TRBJ2-3; 9 bases align to TRBD1. This CDR3 comprises 13 residues. V lost 4 bases, J lost 10 bases, and 7 bases stayed unmatched. Germline V gene lookup returns CDR1 SGHDT and CDR2 YYEEEE.

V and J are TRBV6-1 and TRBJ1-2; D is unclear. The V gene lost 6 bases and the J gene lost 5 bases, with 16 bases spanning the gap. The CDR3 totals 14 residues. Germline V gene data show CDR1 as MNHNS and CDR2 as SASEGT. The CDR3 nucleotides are TGTGCCAGCAGGCCAGATAACAGAGCTTATGGCTACACCTTC. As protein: CASRPDNRAYGYTF.

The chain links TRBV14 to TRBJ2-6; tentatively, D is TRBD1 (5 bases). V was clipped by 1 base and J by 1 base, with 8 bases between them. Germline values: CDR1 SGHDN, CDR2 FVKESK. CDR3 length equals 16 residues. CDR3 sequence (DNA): TGTGCCAGCAGCCAAGTGGGGCTATCTGGGGCCAACGTCCTGACTTTC. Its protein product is CASSQVGLSGANVLTF.

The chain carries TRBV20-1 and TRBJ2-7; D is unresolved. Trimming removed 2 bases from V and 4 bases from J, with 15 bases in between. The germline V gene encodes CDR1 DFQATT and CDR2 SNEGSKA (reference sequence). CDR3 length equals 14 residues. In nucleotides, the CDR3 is TGCAGTGCTAGACCCCGTATGTCCCAATACGAGCAGTACTTC. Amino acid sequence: CSARPRMSQYEQYF.

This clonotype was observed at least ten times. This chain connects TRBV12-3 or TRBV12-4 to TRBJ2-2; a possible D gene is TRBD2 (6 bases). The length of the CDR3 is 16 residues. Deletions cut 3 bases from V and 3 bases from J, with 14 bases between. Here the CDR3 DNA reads TGTGCCAGCAGTTTGTGGCTCGGGGAGGACACCGGGGAGCTGTTTTTT. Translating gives CASSLWLGEDTGELFF.

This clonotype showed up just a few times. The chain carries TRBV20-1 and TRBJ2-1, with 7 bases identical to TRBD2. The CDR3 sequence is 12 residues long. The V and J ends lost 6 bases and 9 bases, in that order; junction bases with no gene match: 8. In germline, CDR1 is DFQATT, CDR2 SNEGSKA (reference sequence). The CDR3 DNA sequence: TGCAGTGCCTTTGGACTAGAGGGTGAGCAGTTCTTC. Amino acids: CSAFGLEGEQFF.

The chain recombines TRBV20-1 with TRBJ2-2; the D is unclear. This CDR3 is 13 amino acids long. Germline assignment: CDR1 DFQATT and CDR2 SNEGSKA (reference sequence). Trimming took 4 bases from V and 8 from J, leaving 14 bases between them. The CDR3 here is CSAKNLLGGELFF. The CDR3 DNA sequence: TGCAGTGCTAAGAACCTACTGGGGGGGGAGCTGTTTTTT.

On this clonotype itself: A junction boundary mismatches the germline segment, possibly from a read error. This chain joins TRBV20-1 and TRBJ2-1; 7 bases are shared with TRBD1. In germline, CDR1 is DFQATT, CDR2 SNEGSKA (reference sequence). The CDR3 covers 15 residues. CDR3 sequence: CSARRGHGGYNEQFF. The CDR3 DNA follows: TGCAGTGCTAGAAGGGGGCATGGAGGATACAACGAGCAGTTCTTC.

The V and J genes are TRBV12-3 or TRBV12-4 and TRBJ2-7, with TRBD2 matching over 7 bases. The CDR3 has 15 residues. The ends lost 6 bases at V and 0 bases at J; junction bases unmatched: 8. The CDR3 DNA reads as TGTGCCAGCAGCCTAAGAGCGGGGCGCTCCTACGAGCAGTACTTC. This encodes CASSLRAGRSYEQYF.

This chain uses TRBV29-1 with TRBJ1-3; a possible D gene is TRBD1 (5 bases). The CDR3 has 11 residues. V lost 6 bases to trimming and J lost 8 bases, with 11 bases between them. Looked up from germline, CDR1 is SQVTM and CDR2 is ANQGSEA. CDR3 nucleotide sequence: TGCAGCGTAGAGGGACGGGACACCATATATTTT. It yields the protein CSVEGRDTIYF. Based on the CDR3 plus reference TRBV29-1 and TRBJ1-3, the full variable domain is SAVISQKPSRDICQRGTSLTIQCQVDSQVTMMFWYRQQPGQSLTLIATANQGSEATYESGFVIDKFPISRPNLTFSTLTVSNMSPEDSSIYLCSVEGRDTIYFGEGSWLTVV.

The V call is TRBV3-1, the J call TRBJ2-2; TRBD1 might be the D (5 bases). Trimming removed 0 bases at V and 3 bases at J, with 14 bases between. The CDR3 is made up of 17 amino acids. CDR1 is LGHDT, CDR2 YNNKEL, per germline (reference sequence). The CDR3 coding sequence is TGTGCCAGCAGCCAAGATTTCCCGCAGGGATACACCGGGGAGCTGTTTTTT. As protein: CASSQDFPQGYTGELFF.

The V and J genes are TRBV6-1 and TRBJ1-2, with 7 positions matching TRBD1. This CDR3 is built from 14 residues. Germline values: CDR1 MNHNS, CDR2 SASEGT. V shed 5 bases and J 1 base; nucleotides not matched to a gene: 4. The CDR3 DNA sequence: TGTGCCAGCAGTAAGGGGACAGTTAACTATGGCTACACCTTC. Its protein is CASSKGTVNYGYTF.